The table lists the clone carrying this T cell receptor beta chain with a count of one. Assay used: immunoSEQ multiplex PCR; TCRdb lists only in-frame clones, some missing. The repertoire holds about 220,000 clones, around 94% seen once, with around 1.5% in the top ten. These data are taken from a study of control samples from healthy donors and cancer patients. The CDR3 has 15 residues. Trimming took 3 bases from V and 2 from J; bases not matched to a gene: 2. Germline values: CDR1 KGHSH, CDR2 LQKENI. The source material was blood. The clonotype was recovered from a man aged 50 to 60 in good health. The rearrangement uses TRBV18 and TRBJ1-1, with 11 bases identical to TRBD1. For the CDR3, the DNA is TGTGCCAGCTCACCGTGGACAGGGGGCAACACTGAAGCTTTCTTT. Translated, it gives CASSPWTGGNTEAFF. Looking up the rest from reference TRBV18 and TRBJ1-1 gives the full variable domain: NAGVMQNPRHLVRRRGQEARLRCSPMKGHSHVYWYRQLPEEGLKFMVYLQKENIIDESGMPKERFSAEFPKEGPSILRIQQVVRGDSAAYFCASSPWTGGNTEAFFGQGTRLTVV.